This T cell receptor beta chain stems from a study of shared clonotypes between healthy human individuals. Only one count was recorded for this clone. Its specificity is unknown. Produced via immunoSEQ multiplex PCR; TCRdb's table is partial and in-frame only. The profile shows around 550,000 clones, about 96% of them singletons. General study points: Around 5% was the fraction of naive CD4 clonotypes found shared across a few donors. Larger estimated richness was generally seen in naive subsets than in memory subsets.

The sequenced sample was naive CD4+ T cells sorted from blood. Subset denoted: CD45RA+ positively selected. This clonotype was sampled from a woman in her twenties or thirties in good health.

The CDR3 coding sequence is TGTGCCAGCAGCGTAGAGGCTAGCGGGAGGCTTGAGCAGTTCTTC. Its translation is CASSVEASGRLEQFF. The chain couples TRBV9 to TRBJ2-1; TRBD2 agrees at 11 bases. The germline V gene encodes CDR1 SGDLS and CDR2 YYNGEE. Unmatched junction bases numbered 5, after V lost 0 bases and J lost 9 bases. This CDR3 has 15 residues.